The rows below give T cell receptor beta chains drawn from one sample of a study of blood T cell repertoires in COVID-19. Sequencing was performed with immunoSEQ multiplex PCR; in TCRdb, only in-frame clones are kept and a portion is missing. Among hundreds of thousands of clones listed, 75% to 85% were seen once. The sample comprised peripheral blood. These receptors all come from a woman aged 70-85 years with acute or convalescent COVID-19. Each CDR3 is given without its conserved first and last residue. Only some rows state a clone size, as once, few, many or a class for expanded clones.

clone size	J gene	V gene	CDR3 protein
-	TRBJ1-2	TRBV7-8	ASSLEGDYGYT
-	TRBJ1-4	TRBV18	ASSPYKGLGEKLF
-	TRBJ1-1	TRBV9	ASSVEGGANTEAF
-	TRBJ1-6	TRBV19	ASSSGAYNSPLH
-	TRBJ1-2	TRBV5-1	ASSYGQGSNYGYT
-	TRBJ1-6	TRBV21-1	ASSTEGGFNSPLH
-	TRBJ1-1	TRBV7-2	ASSATPRFDTEAF
-	TRBJ2-5	TRBV2	ASSFQGGQQETQY
-	TRBJ2-1	TRBV28	ASRSPGQAYNEQF
-	TRBJ1-1	TRBV5-1	ASSLSQTNMNTEAF
-	TRBJ2-3	TRBV6-5	ASTIGQGGTDTQY
-	TRBJ1-6	TRBV6-2/TRBV6-3	ASSRTDYNSPLH
-	TRBJ2-5	TRBV7-2	ASIKPAARETQY
-	TRBJ1-1	TRBV3-1/TRBV3-2	ASLKAGGRRAF
-	TRBJ1-5	TRBV28	ASSVPPGYQPQH
-	TRBJ1-2	TRBV6-5	ASSYSMGVYGYT
-	TRBJ2-1	TRBV10-3	AISESKRFYNNEQF
-	TRBJ1-1	TRBV5-1	ASSLGAAGDTEAF
few	TRBJ2-4	TRBV3-1/TRBV3-2	ASSQGPTGGGNIQY
-	TRBJ1-2	TRBV5-5	ASSLIFGGVYGYT
once	TRBJ1-4	TRBV28	ASSTSTPPGSTNEKLF
-	TRBJ1-6	TRBV4-2	ASSLTQTGQGSPLH
-	TRBJ1-2	TRBV18	ASSLSGDGYT
-	TRBJ2-4	TRBV10-3	AISEGGENIQY
-	TRBJ1-1	TRBV5-3	ARRMVCTVLGHTEAF
-	TRBJ1-1	TRBV5-5	ASSLGGHMNTEAF
-	TRBJ2-2	TRBV9	ASSVAGESTGELF
-	TRBJ2-7	TRBV5-1	ASSSRDRDYEQY
-	TRBJ2-5	TRBV9	ASSVRAGGSQY
-	TRBJ1-2	TRBV2	ASSELRQYNYGYT
-	TRBJ1-2	TRBV5-6	ASSLGLAGGAIYGYT
-	TRBJ2-5	TRBV10-3	ASQVGSGQETQY
-	TRBJ1-4	TRBV5-6	ASSQFDRGNEKLF
few	TRBJ1-2	TRBV10-1	ARCRIGYT
-	TRBJ1-1	TRBV2	ASRPRTGTNTEAF
many	TRBJ2-3	TRBV20-1	SASEWGTGGTDTQY
few	TRBJ2-7	TRBV18	ASSPTGNDEQY
-	TRBJ2-3	TRBV15	ATSRDGVGGRGTDTQY
once	TRBJ2-7	TRBV3-1/TRBV3-2	ASSPTGVGDEQY
-	TRBJ1-5	TRBV5-5	ASSLVRQGLWGNQPQH